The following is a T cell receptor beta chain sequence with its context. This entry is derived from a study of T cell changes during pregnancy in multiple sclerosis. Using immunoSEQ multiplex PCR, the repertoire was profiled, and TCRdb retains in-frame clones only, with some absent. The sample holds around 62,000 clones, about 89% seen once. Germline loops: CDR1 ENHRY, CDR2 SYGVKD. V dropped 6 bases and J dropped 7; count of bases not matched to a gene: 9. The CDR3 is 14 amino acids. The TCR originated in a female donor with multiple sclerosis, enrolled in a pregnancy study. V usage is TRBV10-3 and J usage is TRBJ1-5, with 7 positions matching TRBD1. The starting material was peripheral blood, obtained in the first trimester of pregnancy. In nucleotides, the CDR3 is TGTGCCATCAGAGACAGGGAGAAAGGACAGCCCCAGCATTTT. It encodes CAIRDREKGQPQHF.